The clone carrying this TCR beta chain was recorded only once. The V and J ends lost 0 bases and 2 bases respectively, with 11 bases between them. CDR1 and CDR2 from the germline V gene are SQVTM and ANQGSEA. CDR3 length: 15 amino acids. These data are taken from a study of CD8 T cells in Susac syndrome. RNA was extracted with the RNeasy kit, and a quantity of about 0.45 to 1 ug was reverse transcribed using random hexamers. MiXCR, applied by TCRdb to the immunoSEQ multiplex PCR reads, yields one record per CDR3 protein. The sample has over 150,000 distinct CDR3 sequences; around 95% are singletons. The specimen was CD4+ T cells from PBMCs. The clonotype originates from a human donor with Susac syndrome. V usage is TRBV29-1 and J usage is TRBJ2-1; D is perhaps TRBD1 or TRBD2 (5 bases each). CDR3 bases: TGCAGCGTTGAAGATCCTAGAGGGGCCTACAATGAGCAGTTCTTC. Protein: CSVEDPRGAYNEQFF.